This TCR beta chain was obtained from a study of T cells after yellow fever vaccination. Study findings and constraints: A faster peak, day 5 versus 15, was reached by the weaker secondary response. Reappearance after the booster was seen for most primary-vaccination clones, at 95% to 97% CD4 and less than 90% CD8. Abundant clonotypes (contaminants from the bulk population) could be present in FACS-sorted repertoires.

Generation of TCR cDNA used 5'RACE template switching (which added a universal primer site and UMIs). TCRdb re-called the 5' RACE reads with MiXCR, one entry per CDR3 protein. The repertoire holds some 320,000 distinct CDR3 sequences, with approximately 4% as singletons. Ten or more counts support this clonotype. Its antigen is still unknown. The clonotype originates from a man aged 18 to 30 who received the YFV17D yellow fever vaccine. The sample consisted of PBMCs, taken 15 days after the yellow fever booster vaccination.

The CDR3 sequence is CASSESNTGELFF. The CDR3 DNA reads as TGTGCCAGCAGTGAAAGCAACACCGGGGAGCTGTTTTTT. The chain has TRBV2 and TRBJ2-2; no clear D. Trimming stripped 2 bases from V and 2 bases from J, with 3 bases between. This CDR3 comprises 13 residues. In germline, CDR1 is SNHLY, CDR2 FYNNEI.